These 26 T cell receptor beta chains originate from one sample sequenced in a study of cytomegalovirus exposure and HLA in healthy donors. The data were produced by immunoSEQ multiplex PCR, yet TCRdb's version contains in-frame clones alone and is incomplete. The data show roughly 100,000 clones, over 85% seen once. Sequenced input: PBMCs. Receptor source: a woman between 18 and 29 years old in good health and CMV-seronegative.

The rearrangement uses TRBV5-4 and TRBJ1-2; 8 bases are shared with TRBD1. Germline loops: CDR1 SGHNT, CDR2 YYREEE (reference sequence). The V and J ends lost 0 bases and 5 bases, in that order; junction bases with no gene match: 9. The CDR3 contains 16 residues. The CDR3 region has the DNA TGTGCCAGCAGCTTGGCAGGGACAGGCCGGGGGTATGGCTACACCTTC. Protein product: CASSLAGTGRGYGYTF.

This chain joins TRBV11-3 and TRBJ2-1, with D possibly TRBD2 on 7 matching bases. CDR3 length: 18 amino acids. Germline CDR1 reads SGHNT; CDR2 reads YENEEA. Trimming left V 0 bases short and J 2 bases short, with 17 bases between. The DNA for the CDR3 is TGTGCCAGCAGCTTAGAGTCGGGGGGCCTCCCTCCCTACAATGAGCAGTTCTTC. The encoded protein is CASSLESGGLPPYNEQFF.

CDR3 region: CASSHTGMPQHF. The CDR3 nucleotides are TGTGCCAGCAGTCACACAGGGATGCCCCAGCATTTT. The V call is TRBV6-5, the J call TRBJ1-5; D might be TRBD1 (6 bases). The CDR3 sequence is 12 residues long. Germline CDR1 MNHEY, CDR2 SVGAGI. The V end lost 5 bases, the J end lost 9 bases, and 11 bases lay between the germline ends.

The chain has TRBV27 and TRBJ2-3; TRBD1 is a possible D gene (6 bases). The germline V and J ends were trimmed by 6 bases and 0 bases, with 7 bases remaining between them. CDR3 length equals 13 residues. Germline V CDR1 and CDR2: MNHEY, SMNVEV (reference sequence). DNA for the CDR3: TGTGCCAGCAGGGGGGCAAGCACAGATACGCAGTATTTT. Translating it yields CASRGASTDTQYF.

V is TRBV2 and J is TRBJ1-1; D not certain. V lost 6 bases and J 0 bases, leaving 8 bases between the germline ends. Germline loops: CDR1 SNHLY, CDR2 FYNNEI. This CDR3 region has 13 residues. The CDR3 region has the DNA TGTGCCAGCAGCAGGAAATTGAACACTGAAGCTTTCTTT. This encodes CASSRKLNTEAFF.

The rearrangement links TRBV27 to TRBJ1-6, with a weak D call TRBD1 (5 bases). The CDR3 length is 14 residues. The germline gives CDR1 MNHEY, CDR2 SMNVEV (reference sequence). Trimming pared 3 bases from V and 7 bases from J, leaving 10 bases between. CDR3 DNA: TGTGCCAGCAGTTTTAGACAGCAAAATTCACCCCTCCACTTT. This codes for CASSFRQQNSPLHF.

This chain uses TRBV5-6 with TRBJ2-3, with D possibly TRBD2 on 6 matching bases. Germline lookup yields CDR1 SGHDT and CDR2 YYEEEE. The CDR3 runs to 15 residues. Trimming took off 2 bases at V and 1 base at J, with 11 bases between the two ends. The CDR3 DNA is TGTGCCAGCAGCTTTAGGACTACCGGCACAGATACGCAGTATTTT. Translated: CASSFRTTGTDTQYF.

This chain uses TRBV18 with TRBJ1-4; 7 bases align to TRBD1. Trimming took 0 bases from V and 7 from J; bases not matched to a gene: 5. Germline V CDR1 and CDR2: KGHSH, LQKENI. CDR3 length: 15 residues. The CDR3 DNA reads TGTGCCAGCTCACCACCGACAGGGAGAGGTGAAAAACTGTTTTTT. Translated: CASSPPTGRGEKLFF.

The chain couples TRBV6-4 to TRBJ1-2; 10 positions agree with TRBD1. The germline V gene has CDR1 MRHNA and CDR2 SNTAGT. With V trimmed by 5 bases and J by 1 base, 4 bases remained unmatched. This CDR3 contains 15 residues. CDR3 sequence: CASSSGQGVNYGYTF. The DNA of the CDR3 is TGTGCCAGCAGTTCAGGACAGGGGGTTAACTATGGCTACACCTTC.

The chain uses TRBV11-2 and TRBJ1-1; no clear D gene. CDR3 length: 12 amino acids. The germline V gene has CDR1 SGHAT and CDR2 FQNNGV. The V gene lost 5 bases and the J gene lost 5 bases, with 9 bases spanning the gap. This CDR3 reads CASSVGETEAFF. The CDR3 DNA reads as TGTGCCAGCAGCGTAGGTGAGACTGAAGCTTTCTTT.

The V and J genes are TRBV6-1 and TRBJ2-3; 7 bases are a match to TRBD1. This CDR3 is built from 16 residues. V lost 3 bases and J lost 4; bases outside the gene matches: 10. Germline CDR1 reads MNHNS; CDR2 reads SASEGT. CDR3 residues: CASSERQGTGPDTQYF. The CDR3 nucleotides are TGTGCCAGCAGTGAGCGACAGGGCACGGGTCCAGATACGCAGTATTTT.

This chain uses TRBV21-1 with TRBJ2-7; TRBD1 is the table's D call and was not checked against the DNA. TRBV21-1 is termed a pseudogene. The length of the CDR3 is 15 residues. DNA for the CDR3: TGTGCCAGCAGCAAAGTTCAGGTTCTCGGTTACGAGCAGTACTTC. Translated, it gives CASSKVQVLGYEQYF.

This clone was seen just once. The chain carries TRBV5-1 and TRBJ1-5; D remains unclear. This CDR3 spans 17 amino acids. V lost 4 bases, J lost 0 bases, and 17 bases lay in between. Germline lookup yields CDR1 SGHRS and CDR2 YFSETQ. The CDR3 spells CASSPSVAGSSNQPQHF. For the CDR3, the DNA is TGCGCCAGCAGCCCCTCGGTGGCGGGGTCTAGCAATCAGCCCCAGCATTTT.

J is TRBJ1-6 and V is TRBV27; D may be TRBD1 (5 bases). Trimming shortened V by 3 bases and J by 2 bases, and 8 bases separated the two germline ends. Germline V CDR1 and CDR2: MNHEY, SMNVEV (reference sequence). CDR3 length: 15 amino acids. CDR3: CASSFGAPYNSPLHF. As DNA, the CDR3 is TGTGCCAGCAGTTTTGGGGCGCCCTATAATTCACCCCTCCACTTT.

The genes are TRBV7-6 and TRBJ2-1; 14 bases match TRBD2. Trimming took 4 bases from V and 9 from J; bases not matched to a gene: 14. CDR1 is SGHVS and CDR2 is FNYEAQ in the germline V gene. The CDR3 spans 18 residues. CDR3: CASSSPGGTSGSPREQFF. As DNA, the CDR3 is TGTGCCAGCAGCTCACCCGGAGGGACTAGCGGGAGCCCCCGTGAGCAGTTCTTC.

The chain employs TRBV5-6 and TRBJ2-3, with D possibly TRBD2 on 7 matching bases. V was shortened by 3 bases and J by 3 bases, with 14 bases between the two germline ends. CDR1 SGHDT and CDR2 YYEEEE come from the germline V gene. The CDR3 is 15 residues long. The CDR3 loop reads CASSSRGGATDTQYF. The CDR3, as DNA: TGTGCCAGCAGCTCCAGAGGGGGGGCAACAGATACGCAGTATTTT.

This sequence joins TRBV11-3 and TRBJ1-1; 9 nucleotides line up with TRBD1. The CDR3 is 13 amino acids. Germline V lookup: CDR1 SGHNT, CDR2 YENEEA. V dropped 5 bases and J dropped 8; count of bases not matched to a gene: 6. The CDR3, as DNA: TGTGCCAGCAGCATCCGGGACAGGGAGGAAGCTTTCTTT. Translating it yields CASSIRDREEAFF.

The chain couples TRBV19 to TRBJ1-5, with a weak D call TRBD1 (5 bases). V was cut by 0 bases and J by 0 bases, with 6 bases left in between. CDR1 is LNHDA, CDR2 SQIVND, per germline (reference sequence). The CDR3 extends over 15 amino acids. CDR3 amino acids: CASSIDQGSNQPQHF. The DNA for the CDR3 is TGTGCCAGTAGTATAGATCAGGGTAGCAATCAGCCCCAGCATTTT.

The DNA of the CDR3 is TGTGCCAGCAGCGTAGGACAGCCCAATCAGCCCCAGCATTTT. Translation gives CASSVGQPNQPQHF. This sequence joins TRBV9 and TRBJ1-5, with D perhaps TRBD1 (5 bases). Germline V gene lookup returns CDR1 SGDLS and CDR2 YYNGEE. V was pared by 0 bases and J by 3 bases, with 7 bases between. This CDR3 has 14 residues.

The chain carries TRBV18 and TRBJ1-2; 7 bases agree with TRBD1. With V trimmed by 3 bases and J by 6 bases, 10 bases remained unmatched. Germline CDR1 reads KGHSH; CDR2 reads LQKENI. The CDR3 spans 15 residues. The CDR3: CASSPYLRGGDGYTF. CDR3 nucleotide sequence: TGTGCCAGCTCACCTTACCTAAGAGGGGGCGATGGCTACACCTTC.

V gene TRBV9 combines with J gene TRBJ2-5; TRBD2 aligns across 8 bases. The CDR3 has 18 residues. Germline assignment: CDR1 SGDLS and CDR2 YYNGEE. The J segment lost 2 bases and the V segment lost 3 bases, leaving 15 bases of the junction unmatched. This CDR3 reads CASSGGLAFLGYQETQYF. The CDR3 DNA reads as TGTGCCAGCAGCGGCGGACTAGCTTTTCTAGGGTATCAAGAGACCCAGTACTTC.

The chain is built from TRBV4-1 and TRBJ2-7; a weak D match, TRBD1 (5 bases). Germline loops: CDR1 MGHRA, CDR2 YSYEKL. The CDR3 runs 16 residues. Trimming stripped 0 bases from V and 3 bases from J, with 15 bases between. The chain's CDR3 is CASSQERGTGYYEQYF. The DNA of the CDR3 is TGCGCCAGCAGCCAAGAAAGAGGCACAGGATACTACGAGCAGTACTTC.

The gene calls are TRBV6-6 and TRBJ1-1; 9 bases are shared with TRBD1. This CDR3 contains 14 residues. Germline CDR1 and CDR2: MNHNY and SVGAGI (reference sequence). With 5 bases clipped from V and 7 bases from J, the junction kept 8 bases outside the gene matches. CDR3 sequence: CASSPGQGVGEAFF. The CDR3 DNA sequence: TGTGCCAGCAGTCCGGGACAGGGTGTCGGTGAAGCTTTCTTT.

The CDR3 sequence: CASAQDRGSYEQYF. CDR3 coding DNA: TGTGCCAGCGCCCAGGACAGGGGAAGCTACGAGCAGTACTTC. The chain carries TRBV5-4 and TRBJ2-7, with 9 bases that match TRBD1. The V and J ends lost 7 bases and 3 bases, in that order; junction bases with no gene match: 8. Germline-derived CDR1 and CDR2 are SGHNT and YYREEE (reference sequence). The CDR3 is 14 amino acids. Complete variable domain (other parts from reference TRBV5-4 and TRBJ2-7): ETGVTQSPTHLIKTRGQQVTLRCSSQSGHNTVSWYQQALGQGPQFIFQYYREEENGRGNFPPRFSGLQFPNYSSELNVNALELDDSALYLCASAQDRGSYEQYFGPGTRLTVT.

This clone was counted once. The chain links TRBV18 to TRBJ2-1, with 11 bases aligning to TRBD2. Looked up from germline, CDR1 is KGHSH and CDR2 is LQKENI. CDR3 size: 16 residues. With 5 bases clipped from V and 3 bases from J, the junction kept 6 bases outside the gene matches. CDR3 region: CASSERLAGGYNEQFF. The CDR3 nucleotides are TGTGCCAGCTCAGAAAGGCTAGCGGGGGGCTACAATGAGCAGTTCTTC.

The rearrangement links TRBV9 to TRBJ2-1; D is possibly TRBD2 (5 bases). Between the trimmed V and J ends, which lost 4 bases and 4 bases, there was a span of 21 bases. The germline CDR1 and CDR2 sequences are SGDLS and YYNGEE. The CDR3 has 17 residues. The CDR3 coding sequence is TGTGCCAGCAGCCGAGGAGGAGGTGTAGTGGGATACAATGAGCAGTTCTTC. It encodes CASSRGGGVVGYNEQFF.